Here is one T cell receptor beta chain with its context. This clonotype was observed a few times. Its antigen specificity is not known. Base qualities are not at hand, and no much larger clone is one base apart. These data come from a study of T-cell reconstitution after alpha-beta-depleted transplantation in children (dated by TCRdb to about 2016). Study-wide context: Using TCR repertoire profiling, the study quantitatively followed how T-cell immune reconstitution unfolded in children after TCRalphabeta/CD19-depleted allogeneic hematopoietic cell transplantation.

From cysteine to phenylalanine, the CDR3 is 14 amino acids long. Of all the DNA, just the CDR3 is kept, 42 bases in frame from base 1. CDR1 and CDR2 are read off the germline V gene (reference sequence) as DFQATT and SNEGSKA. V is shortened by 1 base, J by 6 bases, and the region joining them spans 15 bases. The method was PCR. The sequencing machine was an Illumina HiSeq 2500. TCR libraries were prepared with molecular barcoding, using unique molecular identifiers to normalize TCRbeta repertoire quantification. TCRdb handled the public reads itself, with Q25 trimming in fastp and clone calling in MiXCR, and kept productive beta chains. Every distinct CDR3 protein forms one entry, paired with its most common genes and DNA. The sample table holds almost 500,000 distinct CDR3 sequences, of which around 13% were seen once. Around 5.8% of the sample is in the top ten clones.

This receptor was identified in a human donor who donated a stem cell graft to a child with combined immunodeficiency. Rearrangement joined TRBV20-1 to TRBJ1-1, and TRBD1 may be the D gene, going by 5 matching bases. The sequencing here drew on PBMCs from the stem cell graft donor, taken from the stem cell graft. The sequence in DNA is TGCAGTGCTAGAGCTCTAATAGACAGTTCTGAAGCTTTCTTT. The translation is CSARALIDSSEAFF.